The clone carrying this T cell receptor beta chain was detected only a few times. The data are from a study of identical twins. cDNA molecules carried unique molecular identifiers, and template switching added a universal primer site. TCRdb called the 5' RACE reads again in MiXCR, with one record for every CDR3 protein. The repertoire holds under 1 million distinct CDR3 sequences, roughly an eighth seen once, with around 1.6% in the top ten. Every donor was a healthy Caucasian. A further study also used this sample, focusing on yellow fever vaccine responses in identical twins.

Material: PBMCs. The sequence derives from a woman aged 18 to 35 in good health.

The CDR3 DNA sequence: TGTGCCACCGGGCTAGCGGGGGGGTTAGAGACCCAGTACTTC. Translation gives CATGLAGGLETQYF. V is TRBV15 and J is TRBJ2-5; TRBD2 matches at 12 bases. This CDR3 has 14 amino acids. Trimming took 8 bases from V and 4 from J; bases not matched to a gene: 5. The germline V gene has CDR1 LNHNV and CDR2 YYDKDF (reference sequence).